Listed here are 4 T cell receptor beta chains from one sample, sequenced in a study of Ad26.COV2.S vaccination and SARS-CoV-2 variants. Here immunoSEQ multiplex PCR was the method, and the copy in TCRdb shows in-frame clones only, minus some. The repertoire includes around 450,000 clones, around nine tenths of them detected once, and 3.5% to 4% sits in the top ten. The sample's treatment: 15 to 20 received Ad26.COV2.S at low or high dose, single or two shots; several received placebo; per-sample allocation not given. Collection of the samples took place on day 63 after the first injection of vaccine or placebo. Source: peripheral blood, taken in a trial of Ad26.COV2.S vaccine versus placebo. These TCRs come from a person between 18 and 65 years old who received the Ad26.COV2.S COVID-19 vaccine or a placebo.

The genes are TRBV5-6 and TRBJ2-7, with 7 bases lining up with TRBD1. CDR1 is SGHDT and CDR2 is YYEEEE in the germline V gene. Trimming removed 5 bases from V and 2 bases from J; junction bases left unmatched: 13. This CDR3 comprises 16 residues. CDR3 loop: CASRYPGQASPYEQYF. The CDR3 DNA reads TGTGCCAGCAGGTACCCCGGACAGGCGTCCCCCTACGAGCAGTACTTC.

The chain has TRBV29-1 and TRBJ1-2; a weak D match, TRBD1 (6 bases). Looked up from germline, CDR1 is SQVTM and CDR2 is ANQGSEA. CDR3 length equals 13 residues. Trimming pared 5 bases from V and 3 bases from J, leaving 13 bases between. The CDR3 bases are TGCAGCGTTATCAGGGGATTGGACTATGGCTACACCTTC. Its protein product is CSVIRGLDYGYTF.

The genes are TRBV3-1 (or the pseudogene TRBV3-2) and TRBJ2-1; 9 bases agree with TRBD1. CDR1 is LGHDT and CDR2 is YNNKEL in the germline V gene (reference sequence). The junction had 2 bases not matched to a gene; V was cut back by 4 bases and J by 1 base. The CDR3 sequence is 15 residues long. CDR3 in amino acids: CASSPGQGSYNEQFF. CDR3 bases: TGTGCCAGCAGCCCCGGACAGGGGTCCTACAATGAGCAGTTCTTC.

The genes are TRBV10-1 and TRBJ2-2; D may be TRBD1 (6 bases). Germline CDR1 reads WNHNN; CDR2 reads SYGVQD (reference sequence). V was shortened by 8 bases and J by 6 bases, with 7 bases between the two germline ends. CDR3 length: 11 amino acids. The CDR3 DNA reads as TGCGCCAGCCAGGGGCCCGGGGAGCTGTTTTTT. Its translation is CASQGPGELFF.